This T cell receptor beta chain was found in a study of cytotoxic CD8 clonotypes in ibrutinib-treated CLL. With 4 bases clipped from V and 2 bases from J, the junction kept 9 bases outside the gene matches. The CDR3 extends over 18 amino acids. Germline loops: CDR1 SEHNR, CDR2 FQNEAQ (reference sequence). Comments on this clone: Its antigen is not known.

Notes on the study in general: Upon ibrutinib response clonality rose, and upon progression it fell back toward baseline.

Profiled with immunoSEQ multiplex PCR; TCRdb holds only in-frame clones, not every one. Altogether tens of thousands of clones are present, about 75% being singletons, with the ten largest covering 25% to 30%. This sample comprised PBMCs, obtained after 24 months of ibrutinib treatment. This TCR was recovered from a human donor with chronic lymphocytic leukemia. The chain carries TRBV7-9 and TRBJ2-1; 12 nucleotides line up with TRBD2. This CDR3 is CASSSQATSGGTYNEQFF. CDR3 bases: TGTGCCAGCAGCTCCCAGGCGACTAGCGGGGGTACCTACAATGAGCAGTTCTTC.